This entry describes one TCR beta chain. This receptor's antigen is unknown. There are no base qualities to consult, and no much larger clone falls within one base. The receptor library was made with the immunoSEQ multiplex PCR assay. In TCRdb, the immuneACCESS table is reduced to in-frame sequences with V and J assigned. These tables do not hold every clone; where another copy was compared, an unresolved V gene accounts for under half, and the others remain unexplained. The table for this sample lists some 20,000 clones; under 95% of them were counted only once. The biggest ten clones account for 1.5% to 1.8% of the sample. There are 13 amino acids in the CDR3, from cysteine to phenylalanine inclusive. The read is trimmed to its CDR3 DNA, 39 bases read in frame from base 1. The trim is 3 bases for V and 0 bases for J, with a gap of 6 bases between the germline ends. The germline V gene (reference sequence) provides CDR1 LNHDA and CDR2 SQIVND.

The record originates from a study of T cell repertoires and Cas9 in healthy adults (dated by TCRdb to 2016 to 2018). A note on the overall study: SpCas9-reactive T cells were characterized for multi-effector potency, cytotoxicity and lineage determination within the CD4 and CD8 compartments. The study examined preexisting T cell immunity against the Streptococcus pyogenes Cas9 nuclease (SpCas9) used in CRISPR gene editing. General study outcomes and caveats: In vitro, SpCas9-reactive regulatory T cells were reported to reduce the proliferation and function of SpCas9-reactive effector T cells.

Donors were healthy humans. The sequenced sample consisted of CD4+ effector T cells (CD127+, CD25-, CD137-, CD154-) from PBMCs; culture status not recorded. The rearranged segments are TRBV19 and TRBJ2-7; the D gene is not confidently resolved. This clonotype was obtained from a human donor in good health. This receptor carries the CDR3 CASSIGSSYEQYF. The sequence in DNA is TGTGCCAGTAGTATCGGATCCTCCTACGAGCAGTACTTC. Full variable domain (CDR3 extended with the reference TRBV19 and TRBJ2-7 proteins): DGGITQSPKYLFRKEGQNVTLSCEQNLNHDAMYWYRQDPGQGLRLIYYSQIVNDFQKGDIAEGYSVSREKKESFPLTVTSAQKNPTAFYLCASSIGSSYEQYFGPGTRLTVT.